This T cell receptor (beta chain) was identified during a study of control samples from healthy donors and cancer patients. TCRdb keeps only in-frame clones here, not all; method: immunoSEQ multiplex PCR. Among 150,000 to 200,000 clones, 88% were seen once, and the ten largest hold 4.9%. The V and J ends lost 9 bases and 2 bases, in that order; junction bases with no gene match: 10. Germline assignment: CDR1 MDHEN and CDR2 SYDVKM. This CDR3 comprises 15 residues. The sample holds one count of this clone. This sequence originates from a woman aged 25 to 39 in good health. Input material: blood. V and J are TRBV28 and TRBJ1-5; 7 bases match TRBD1. CDR3 loop: CASRGQSLGNQPQHF. CDR3 nucleotides: TGTGCCAGTAGGGGGCAATCGTTAGGCAATCAGCCCCAGCATTTT. Full variable domain (outside the CDR3, taken from reference TRBV28 and TRBJ1-5): DVKVTQSSRYLVKRTGEKVFLECVQDMDHENMFWYRQDPGLGLRLIYFSYDVKMKEKGDIPEGYSVSREKKERFSLILESASTNQTSMYLCASRGQSLGNQPQHFGDGTRLSIL.